The source of this T cell receptor (beta chain) is a study of monozygotic twins with inflammatory bowel disease. Per-sample cDNA came from eight separate reactions. TCRdb derives one entry per CDR3 protein from the 5' RACE reads, leaving out DNA. The table counts over 350,000 distinct CDR3 sequences; around 2.6% lies in the top ten. CDR3 size: 14 residues. Germline CDR1 reads SGHAT; CDR2 reads FQNNGV. Sequenced material: blood. This TCR was recovered from a human donor with ulcerative colitis or Crohn's disease, or a healthy co-twin of an affected twin (not recorded which). The chain couples TRBV11-2 to TRBJ2-1; TCRdb indicates TRBD2, and absent DNA this call remains unverified. CDR3 sequence: CASSPTGARQGQFF. The full variable domain, completed using reference TRBV11-2 and TRBJ2-1, is EAGVAQSPRYKIIEKRQSVAFWCNPISGHATLYWYQQILGQGPKLLIQFQNNGVVDDSQLPKDRFSAERLKGVDSTLKIQPAKLEDSAVYLCASSPTGARQGQFFGPGTRLTVL.